These 13 T cell receptor beta chains share one sample of origin, sequenced in a study of cytomegalovirus exposure and HLA in healthy donors. The method was immunoSEQ multiplex PCR; TCRdb's version includes in-frame clones alone and lacks a portion of them. This sample has around 300,000 clones, with around 90% found just once. Sequenced sample: PBMCs. These TCRs come from a woman under 40 in good health and CMV-seropositive.

This rearrangement joins TRBV6-5 to TRBJ1-6; D is unresolved. The CDR3 length is 12 residues. Between the trimmed V and J ends, which lost 6 bases and 6 bases, there was a span of 6 bases. The germline V gene has CDR1 MNHEY and CDR2 SVGAGI. The CDR3 bases are TGTGCCAGCAGGGACGTTAATTCACCCCTCCACTTT. Translation: CASRDVNSPLHF.

V usage is TRBV28 and J usage is TRBJ2-5; D possibly corresponds to TRBD1 (5 bases). This CDR3 spans 13 amino acids. V lost 2 bases and J 5 bases, leaving 9 bases between the germline ends. Germline V gene data show CDR1 as MDHEN and CDR2 as SYDVKM. The CDR3 DNA is TGTGCCAGCAGTTTACAGACAGCGGAGACCCAGTACTTC. It translates to CASSLQTAETQYF.

This clone was picked up one time. This chain links TRBV9 with TRBJ2-3; D not certain. This CDR3 comprises 14 residues. Germline values: CDR1 SGDLS, CDR2 YYNGEE. The ends were cut back, 0 bases at V and 5 bases at J, with 10 bases in the middle. CDR3 in DNA: TGTGCCAGCAGCGTAGATATTCGAGAAGATACGCAGTATTTT. Amino acids: CASSVDIREDTQYF.

The rearrangement links TRBV7-9 to TRBJ1-2; D is uncertain. CDR1 and CDR2 from the germline V gene are SEHNR and FQNEAQ (reference sequence). The CDR3 covers 12 residues. V shed 10 bases and J shed 6 bases, with 15 bases lying between them. CDR3 sequence: CATEGLGDGYTF. The CDR3 nucleotides are TGTGCCACGGAAGGTTTGGGTGATGGCTACACCTTC.

This clone was observed a handful of times. The chain is built from TRBV19 and TRBJ2-1; possible D gene TRBD2, 6 bases. The CDR3 runs to 12 residues. CDR1 and CDR2 (germline): LNHDA, SQIVND (reference sequence). The V and J ends lost 4 bases and 9 bases respectively, with 10 bases between them. The CDR3 region has the DNA TGTGCCAGTAGTACTAGCGCAGGTGAGCAGTTCTTC. This codes for CASSTSAGEQFF.

The chain uses TRBV27 and TRBJ2-7; D ambiguous. CDR1 and CDR2 (germline): MNHEY, SMNVEV (reference sequence). The length of the CDR3 is 13 residues. V was trimmed by 4 bases and J by 3 bases, leaving 10 bases between them. Here the CDR3 DNA reads TGTGCCAGCAGTTACCTCGGTGGCTACGAGCAGTACTTC. This sequence encodes CASSYLGGYEQYF.

J is TRBJ2-5 and V is TRBV18, with no clear D. V lost 3 bases, J lost 2 bases, and 13 bases lay in between. The CDR3 spans 15 residues. Germline loops: CDR1 KGHSH, CDR2 LQKENI. CDR3 sequence (DNA): TGTGCCAGCTCACCTGTCAGACGAGATCAAGAGACCCAGTACTTC. Translating gives CASSPVRRDQETQYF. The full variable domain, its missing parts supplied by reference TRBV18 and TRBJ2-5, is NAGVMQNPRHLVRRRGQEARLRCSPMKGHSHVYWYRQLPEEGLKFMVYLQKENIIDESGMPKERFSAEFPKEGPSILRIQQVVRGDSAAYFCASSPVRRDQETQYFGPGTRLLVL.

CDR3 nucleotide sequence: TGTGCCAGCAGTTACTCGATAGGCGGCACCGGGGAGCTGTTTTTT. Amino acid sequence: CASSYSIGGTGELFF. V gene TRBV6-5 combines with J gene TRBJ2-2, with D hard to call. The CDR3 is made up of 15 amino acids. In germline, CDR1 is MNHEY, CDR2 SVGAGI. The V end was cut by 0 bases, the J end by 4 bases, with 9 bases between.

The CDR3 region is CASSMVDTEAFF. In DNA form, the CDR3 reads TGTGCCAGCAGCATGGTGGACACTGAAGCTTTCTTT. The rearrangement joins TRBV5-6 to TRBJ1-1, with D unclear. The CDR3 length is 12 residues. CDR1 and CDR2 (germline): SGHDT, YYEEEE. V lost 4 bases, J lost 3 bases, and 7 bases lay in between.

The chain employs TRBV6-5 and TRBJ2-2; D ambiguous. CDR1 and CDR2 (germline): MNHEY, SVGAGI. The CDR3 contains 14 residues. Trimming removed 3 bases from V and 5 bases from J, with 10 bases in between. CDR3 DNA: TGTGCCAGCAGTTATTCGGTTTATACCGGGGAGCTGTTTTTT. Translation: CASSYSVYTGELFF.

The chain employs TRBV10-2 and TRBJ2-2; 14 positions agree with TRBD2. The CDR3 sequence is 16 residues long. Germline V gene data show CDR1 as WSHSY and CDR2 as SAAADI. J was trimmed by 6 bases and V by 4 bases; bases with no gene match: 4. As DNA, the CDR3 is TGCGCCAGCAGTGGACTAGCGGGGGGGGCCCCCGGGGAGCTGTTTTTT. Translating it yields CASSGLAGGAPGELFF.

V usage is TRBV27 and J usage is TRBJ1-5; the D is unclear. The CDR3 sequence is 14 residues long. Per germline, CDR1 MNHEY and CDR2 SMNVEV (reference sequence). Trimming shortened V by 7 bases and J by 0 bases, and 10 bases separated the two germline ends. The CDR3 spells CASKMGFSNQPQHF. As DNA, the CDR3 is TGTGCCAGCAAGATGGGGTTTAGCAATCAGCCCCAGCATTTT.

The chain joins TRBV9 to TRBJ1-6; D is undetermined. This CDR3 is 14 amino acids long. Trimming took off 0 bases at V and 5 bases at J, with 6 bases between the two ends. Germline lookup yields CDR1 SGDLS and CDR2 YYNGEE. The CDR3 nucleotides read TGTGCCAGCAGCGTAGGTGAACATAATTCACCCCTCCACTTT. It translates to CASSVGEHNSPLHF. Looking up the rest from reference TRBV9 and TRBJ1-6 gives the full variable domain: DSGVTQTPKHLITATGQRVTLRCSPRSGDLSVYWYQQSLDQGLQFLIQYYNGEERAKGNILERFSAQQFPDLHSELNLSSLELGDSALYFCASSVGEHNSPLHFGNGTRLTVT.